This T cell receptor (beta chain) was identified in a study of Graves' ophthalmopathy and Graves' hyperthyroidism. CAS ≥3, NOSPECS ≥4, moderate-to-severe activity and duration under 3 months marked donors with ophthalmopathy. Amplification targeted the TCR beta CDR3 regions, with RNA transcripts as the source material. In the first round, RT-PCR was carried out with HTBI primers, and a multiplex PCR formed the second round. One entry per CDR3 protein results from TCRdb running MiXCR on the multiplex PCR reads. Among about 740,000 distinct CDR3 sequences listed, roughly 40% were seen once. Looked up from germline, CDR1 is SGHDN and CDR2 is FVKESK. V lost 0 bases, J lost 3 bases, and 18 bases lay in between. This CDR3 is built from 18 residues.

This chain joins TRBV14 and TRBJ1-3; D is perhaps TRBD1 (5 bases). The source is an adult man with Graves' ophthalmopathy. The sequencing sample was made of peripheral blood. The CDR3 coding sequence is TGTGCCAGCAGCCAAGAGGGGGTAGGACGGCTCGTTGGAAACACCATATATTTT. Its translation: CASSQEGVGRLVGNTIYF. The whole variable domain, remainder taken from reference TRBV14 and TRBJ1-3, is EAGVTQFPSHSVIEKGQTVTLRCDPISGHDNLYWYRRVMGKEIKFLLHFVKESKQDESGMPNNRFLAERTGGTYSTLKVQPAELEDSGVYFCASSQEGVGRLVGNTIYFGEGSWLTVV.